Listed here are 9 T cell receptor beta chains from one sample, sequenced in a study of T cell responses to AZD1222 COVID-19 vaccine. Some clones are missing from TCRdb's copy, which holds only in-frame ones; the method was immunoSEQ multiplex PCR. In the table there are 90,000 to 150,000 clones, 88% of which are singletons. The source was peripheral blood, collected 28 days after the second AZD1222 dose. Receptors were obtained from an adult who received the AZD1222 COVID-19 vaccine.

The chain joins TRBV5-4 to TRBJ1-3, with a tentative D call TRBD1 (6 bases). The length of the CDR3 is 14 residues. Trimming shortened V by 4 bases and J by 1 base, and 9 bases separated the two germline ends. Germline V lookup: CDR1 SGHNT, CDR2 YYREEE (reference sequence). CDR3: CASSDQGSGNTIYF. The DNA for the CDR3 is TGTGCCAGCAGCGATCAGGGGTCTGGAAACACCATATATTTT.

The rearrangement links TRBV29-1 to TRBJ1-2; the match to TRBD1 covers 9 bases. Trimming removed 7 bases from V and 8 bases from J; junction bases left unmatched: 11. The CDR3 runs to 13 residues. Germline lookup yields CDR1 SQVTM and CDR2 ANQGSEA. CDR3 coding DNA: TGCAGCGATAGGACAGGGGCCTATGTCGGCTACACCTTC. Translating it yields CSDRTGAYVGYTF.

The chain joins TRBV5-4 to TRBJ1-4; D not resolved. The germline CDR1 and CDR2 sequences are SGHNT and YYREEE (reference sequence). Trimming took 4 bases from V and 10 from J, leaving 20 bases between them. The CDR3 length is 15 residues. CDR3 DNA: TGTGCCAGCAGCCCCCAGTCGGGGTATAGTGGAAAACTGTTTTTT. Translated, it gives CASSPQSGYSGKLFF. Filled out from reference TRBV5-4 and TRBJ1-4, the complete variable domain reads ETGVTQSPTHLIKTRGQQVTLRCSSQSGHNTVSWYQQALGQGPQFIFQYYREEENGRGNFPPRFSGLQFPNYSSELNVNALELDDSALYLCASSPQSGYSGKLFFGSGTQLSVL.

This chain uses TRBV4-1 with TRBJ2-2, with D perhaps matching TRBD1 or TRBD2 (5 bases each). Germline V lookup: CDR1 MGHRA, CDR2 YSYEKL. This CDR3 is 17 amino acids long. The ends were cut back, 0 bases at V and 7 bases at J, with 18 bases in the middle. CDR3 amino acids: CASSQEPRDRTFGELFF. The DNA for the CDR3 is TGCGCCAGCAGCCAAGAACCCCGGGACCGTACCTTCGGGGAGCTGTTTTTT.

In this sample, this clone turned up once. This chain connects TRBV19 to TRBJ1-1; D not resolved. The CDR3 spans 13 residues. The V end lost 2 bases, the J end lost 3 bases, and 7 bases lay between the germline ends. In germline, CDR1 is LNHDA, CDR2 SQIVND (reference sequence). The CDR3 loop reads CASSIYSDTEAFF. CDR3 sequence (DNA): TGTGCCAGTAGTATATACTCGGACACTGAAGCTTTCTTT.

The chain is built from TRBV27 and TRBJ1-6; D remains ambiguous. The CDR3 sequence is 15 residues long. With 4 bases removed from V and 5 bases from J, the gap between germline ends came to 12 bases. Germline-derived CDR1 and CDR2 are MNHEY and SMNVEV (reference sequence). CDR3 loop: CASSYSGRDNSPLHF. In DNA, the CDR3 is TGTGCCAGCAGTTACTCTGGGAGAGATAATTCACCCCTCCACTTT.

The CDR3 spells CASRQTTQHF. CDR3 sequence (DNA): TGTGCCAGCAGGCAGACTACCCAGCATTTT. This rearrangement joins TRBV6-5 to TRBJ1-5; D gene uncertain. CDR3 length: 10 amino acids. The germline V gene has CDR1 MNHEY and CDR2 SVGAGI. V was clipped by 6 bases and J by 11 bases, with 8 bases between them.

The genes are TRBV25-1 and TRBJ1-1, with D hard to call. The CDR3 has 16 residues. The V end lost 3 bases, the J end lost 3 bases, and 17 bases lay between the germline ends. In germline, CDR1 is MGHDK, CDR2 SYGVNS. CDR3 in amino acids: CASSDRPGRHHTEAFF. CDR3 DNA sequence: TGTGCCAGCAGTGACCGCCCGGGTCGACATCACACTGAAGCTTTCTTT. Looking up the rest from reference TRBV25-1 and TRBJ1-1 gives the full variable domain: EADIYQTPRYLVIGTGKKITLECSQTMGHDKMYWYQQDPGMELHLIHYSYGVNSTEKGDLSSESTVSRIRTEHFPLTLESARPSHTSQYLCASSDRPGRHHTEAFFGQGTRLTVV.

The J gene is TRBJ1-1, the V gene TRBV7-8; tentatively, D is TRBD1 (6 bases). CDR3 length: 15 residues. Trimming took off 3 bases at V and 7 bases at J, with 18 bases between the two ends. Germline CDR1 reads SGHVS; CDR2 reads FQNEAQ. The CDR3: CASSFQGSPQGEAFF. In DNA, the CDR3 is TGTGCCAGCAGCTTCCAGGGGTCTCCCCAAGGTGAAGCTTTCTTT. The whole variable domain, filled in from reference TRBV7-8 and TRBJ1-1, reads GAGVSQSPRYKVAKRGQDVALRCDPISGHVSLFWYQQALGQGPEFLTYFQNEAQLDKSGLPSDRFFAERPEGSVSTLKIQRTQQEDSAVYLCASSFQGSPQGEAFFGQGTRLTVV.